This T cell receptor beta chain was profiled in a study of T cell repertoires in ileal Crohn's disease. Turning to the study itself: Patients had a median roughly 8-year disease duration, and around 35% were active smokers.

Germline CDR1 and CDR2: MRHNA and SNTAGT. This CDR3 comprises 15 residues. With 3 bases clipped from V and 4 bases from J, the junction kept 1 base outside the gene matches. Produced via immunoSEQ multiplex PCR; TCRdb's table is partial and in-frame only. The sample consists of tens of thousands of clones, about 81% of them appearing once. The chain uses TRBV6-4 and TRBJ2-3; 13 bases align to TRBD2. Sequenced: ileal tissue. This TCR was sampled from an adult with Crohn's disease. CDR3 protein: CASSETSGGADTQYF. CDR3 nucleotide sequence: TGTGCCAGCAGTGAAACTAGCGGGGGGGCAGATACGCAGTATTTT.